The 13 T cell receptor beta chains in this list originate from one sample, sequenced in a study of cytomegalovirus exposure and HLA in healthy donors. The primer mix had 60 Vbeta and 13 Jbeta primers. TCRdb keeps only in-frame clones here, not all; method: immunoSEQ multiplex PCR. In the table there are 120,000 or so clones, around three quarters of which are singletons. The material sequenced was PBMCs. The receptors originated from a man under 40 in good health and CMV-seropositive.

This CDR3 is CASVPVRTGGGNEQFF. The CDR3 DNA follows: TGTGCCAGCGTCCCCGTGAGGACAGGGGGCGGGAATGAGCAGTTCTTC. The rearrangement joins TRBV2 to TRBJ2-1, with 11 nucleotides matching TRBD1. Germline lookup yields CDR1 SNHLY and CDR2 FYNNEI. This CDR3 spans 16 amino acids. The junction had 13 bases not matched to a gene; V was cut back by 8 bases and J by 7 bases.

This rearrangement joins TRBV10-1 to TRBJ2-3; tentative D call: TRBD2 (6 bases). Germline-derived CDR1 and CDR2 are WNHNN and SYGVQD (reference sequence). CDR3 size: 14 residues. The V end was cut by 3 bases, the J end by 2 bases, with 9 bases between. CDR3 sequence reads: CASSDAGPTDTQYF. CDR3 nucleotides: TGCGCCAGCAGTGACGCGGGGCCCACAGATACGCAGTATTTT.

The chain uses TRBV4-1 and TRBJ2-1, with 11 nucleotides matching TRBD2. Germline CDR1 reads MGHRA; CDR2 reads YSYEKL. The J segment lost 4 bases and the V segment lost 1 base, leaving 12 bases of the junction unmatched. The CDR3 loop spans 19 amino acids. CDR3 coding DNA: TGCGCCAGCAGCCAAGGCCCGAGACTAGCGGGGAGACATTACAATGAGCAGTTCTTC. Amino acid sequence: CASSQGPRLAGRHYNEQFF.

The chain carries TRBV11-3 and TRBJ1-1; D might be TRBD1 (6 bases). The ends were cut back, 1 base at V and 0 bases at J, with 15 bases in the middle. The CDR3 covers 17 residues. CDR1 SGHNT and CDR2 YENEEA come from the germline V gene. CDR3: CASSLGVRGPLNTEAFF. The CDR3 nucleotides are TGTGCCAGCAGCTTAGGCGTCAGGGGACCTTTGAACACTGAAGCTTTCTTT.

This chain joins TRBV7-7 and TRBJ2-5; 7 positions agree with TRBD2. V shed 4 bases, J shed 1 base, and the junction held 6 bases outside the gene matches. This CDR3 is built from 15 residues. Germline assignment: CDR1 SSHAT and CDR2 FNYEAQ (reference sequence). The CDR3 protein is CASSSQSGGQETQYF. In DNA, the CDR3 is TGTGCCAGCAGCTCCCAATCGGGGGGCCAAGAGACCCAGTACTTC.

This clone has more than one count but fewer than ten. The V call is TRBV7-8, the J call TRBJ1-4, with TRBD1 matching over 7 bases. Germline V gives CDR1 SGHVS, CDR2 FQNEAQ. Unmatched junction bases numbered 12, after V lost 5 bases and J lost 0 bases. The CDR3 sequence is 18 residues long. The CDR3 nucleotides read TGTGCCAGCAGCCCGGGACAGACTTTCGGGTCAACTAATGAAAAACTGTTTTTT. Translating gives CASSPGQTFGSTNEKLFF.

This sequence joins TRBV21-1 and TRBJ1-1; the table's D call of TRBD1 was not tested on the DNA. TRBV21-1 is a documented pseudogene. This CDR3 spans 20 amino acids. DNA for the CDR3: TGTGCCAGCAAATGTTGGGGTCGGGACACTCCAGTTATAAAAGGGACTGAAGCTTTCTTT. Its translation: CASKCWGRDTPVIKGTEAFF.

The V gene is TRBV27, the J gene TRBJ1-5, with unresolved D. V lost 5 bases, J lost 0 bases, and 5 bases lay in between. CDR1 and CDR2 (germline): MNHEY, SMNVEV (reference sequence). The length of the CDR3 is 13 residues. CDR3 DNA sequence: TGTGCCAGCAGTATCGTTAGCAATCAGCCCCAGCATTTT. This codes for CASSIVSNQPQHF.

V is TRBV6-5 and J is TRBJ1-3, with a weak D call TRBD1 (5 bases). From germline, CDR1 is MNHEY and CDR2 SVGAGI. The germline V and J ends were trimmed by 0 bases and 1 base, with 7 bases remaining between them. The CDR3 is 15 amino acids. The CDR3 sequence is CASSYSGGSGNTIYF. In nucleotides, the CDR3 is TGTGCCAGCAGTTACTCCGGGGGGTCTGGAAACACCATATATTTT.

The CDR3: CAWSAGTTFTQPQHF. The CDR3 DNA is TGTGCCTGGAGCGCCGGGACTACCTTCACTCAGCCCCAGCATTTT. V and J are TRBV30 and TRBJ1-5; D possibly corresponds to TRBD1 (5 bases). Germline V gene sequence: CDR1 GTSNPN, CDR2 SVGIG (reference sequence). This CDR3 is built from 15 residues. Trimming shortened V by 3 bases and J by 6 bases, and 18 bases separated the two germline ends. Full variable domain (missing parts from reference TRBV30 and TRBJ1-5): SQTIHQWPATLVQPVGSPLSLECTVEGTSNPNLYWYRQAAGRGLQLLFYSVGIGQISSEVPQNLSASRPQDRQFILSSKKLLLSDSGFYLCAWSAGTTFTQPQHFGDGTRLSIL.

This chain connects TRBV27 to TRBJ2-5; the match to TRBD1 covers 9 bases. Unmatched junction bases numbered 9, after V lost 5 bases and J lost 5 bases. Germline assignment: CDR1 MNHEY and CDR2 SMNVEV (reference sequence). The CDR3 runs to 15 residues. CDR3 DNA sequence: TGTGCCAGCAGTCGGGACAGGGATGGGTTTGAGACCCAGTACTTC. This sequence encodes CASSRDRDGFETQYF.

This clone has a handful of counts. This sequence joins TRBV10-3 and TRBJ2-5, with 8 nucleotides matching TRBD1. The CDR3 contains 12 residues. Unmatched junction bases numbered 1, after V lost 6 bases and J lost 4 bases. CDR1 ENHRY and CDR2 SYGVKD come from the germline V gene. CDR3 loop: CAIRGTGETQYF. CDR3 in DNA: TGTGCCATCAGGGGGACAGGAGAGACCCAGTACTTC.

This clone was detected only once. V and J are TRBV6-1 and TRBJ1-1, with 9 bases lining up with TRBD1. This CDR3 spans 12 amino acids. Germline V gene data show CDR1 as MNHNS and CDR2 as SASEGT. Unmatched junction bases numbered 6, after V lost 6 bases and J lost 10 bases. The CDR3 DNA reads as TGTGCCAGCAGCAGGGACAGGGATAGAGCTTTCTTT. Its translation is CASSRDRDRAFF.